This paragraph reports one T cell receptor beta chain. The data originate from a study of T cell responses to AZD1222 COVID-19 vaccine. V lost 2 bases and J lost 11, with 19 bases in between. The CDR3 has 16 residues. CDR1 is LGHNT, CDR2 FRNRAP, per germline. Libraries were prepared by immunoSEQ multiplex PCR; TCRdb keeps only in-frame clonotypes and omits some of them. The sample lists about 85,000 clones, approximately 87% occurring once. V usage is TRBV12-5 and J usage is TRBJ1-6, with unresolved D. This clonotype was sampled from an adult in good health. The sequencing here drew on peripheral blood, taken on day 0 of AZD1222 vaccination. CDR3 DNA: TGTGCTAGTGGTTTGAGGACTTCCGAAAGCGGGGCACCCCTCCACTTT. Translating it yields CASGLRTSESGAPLHF.